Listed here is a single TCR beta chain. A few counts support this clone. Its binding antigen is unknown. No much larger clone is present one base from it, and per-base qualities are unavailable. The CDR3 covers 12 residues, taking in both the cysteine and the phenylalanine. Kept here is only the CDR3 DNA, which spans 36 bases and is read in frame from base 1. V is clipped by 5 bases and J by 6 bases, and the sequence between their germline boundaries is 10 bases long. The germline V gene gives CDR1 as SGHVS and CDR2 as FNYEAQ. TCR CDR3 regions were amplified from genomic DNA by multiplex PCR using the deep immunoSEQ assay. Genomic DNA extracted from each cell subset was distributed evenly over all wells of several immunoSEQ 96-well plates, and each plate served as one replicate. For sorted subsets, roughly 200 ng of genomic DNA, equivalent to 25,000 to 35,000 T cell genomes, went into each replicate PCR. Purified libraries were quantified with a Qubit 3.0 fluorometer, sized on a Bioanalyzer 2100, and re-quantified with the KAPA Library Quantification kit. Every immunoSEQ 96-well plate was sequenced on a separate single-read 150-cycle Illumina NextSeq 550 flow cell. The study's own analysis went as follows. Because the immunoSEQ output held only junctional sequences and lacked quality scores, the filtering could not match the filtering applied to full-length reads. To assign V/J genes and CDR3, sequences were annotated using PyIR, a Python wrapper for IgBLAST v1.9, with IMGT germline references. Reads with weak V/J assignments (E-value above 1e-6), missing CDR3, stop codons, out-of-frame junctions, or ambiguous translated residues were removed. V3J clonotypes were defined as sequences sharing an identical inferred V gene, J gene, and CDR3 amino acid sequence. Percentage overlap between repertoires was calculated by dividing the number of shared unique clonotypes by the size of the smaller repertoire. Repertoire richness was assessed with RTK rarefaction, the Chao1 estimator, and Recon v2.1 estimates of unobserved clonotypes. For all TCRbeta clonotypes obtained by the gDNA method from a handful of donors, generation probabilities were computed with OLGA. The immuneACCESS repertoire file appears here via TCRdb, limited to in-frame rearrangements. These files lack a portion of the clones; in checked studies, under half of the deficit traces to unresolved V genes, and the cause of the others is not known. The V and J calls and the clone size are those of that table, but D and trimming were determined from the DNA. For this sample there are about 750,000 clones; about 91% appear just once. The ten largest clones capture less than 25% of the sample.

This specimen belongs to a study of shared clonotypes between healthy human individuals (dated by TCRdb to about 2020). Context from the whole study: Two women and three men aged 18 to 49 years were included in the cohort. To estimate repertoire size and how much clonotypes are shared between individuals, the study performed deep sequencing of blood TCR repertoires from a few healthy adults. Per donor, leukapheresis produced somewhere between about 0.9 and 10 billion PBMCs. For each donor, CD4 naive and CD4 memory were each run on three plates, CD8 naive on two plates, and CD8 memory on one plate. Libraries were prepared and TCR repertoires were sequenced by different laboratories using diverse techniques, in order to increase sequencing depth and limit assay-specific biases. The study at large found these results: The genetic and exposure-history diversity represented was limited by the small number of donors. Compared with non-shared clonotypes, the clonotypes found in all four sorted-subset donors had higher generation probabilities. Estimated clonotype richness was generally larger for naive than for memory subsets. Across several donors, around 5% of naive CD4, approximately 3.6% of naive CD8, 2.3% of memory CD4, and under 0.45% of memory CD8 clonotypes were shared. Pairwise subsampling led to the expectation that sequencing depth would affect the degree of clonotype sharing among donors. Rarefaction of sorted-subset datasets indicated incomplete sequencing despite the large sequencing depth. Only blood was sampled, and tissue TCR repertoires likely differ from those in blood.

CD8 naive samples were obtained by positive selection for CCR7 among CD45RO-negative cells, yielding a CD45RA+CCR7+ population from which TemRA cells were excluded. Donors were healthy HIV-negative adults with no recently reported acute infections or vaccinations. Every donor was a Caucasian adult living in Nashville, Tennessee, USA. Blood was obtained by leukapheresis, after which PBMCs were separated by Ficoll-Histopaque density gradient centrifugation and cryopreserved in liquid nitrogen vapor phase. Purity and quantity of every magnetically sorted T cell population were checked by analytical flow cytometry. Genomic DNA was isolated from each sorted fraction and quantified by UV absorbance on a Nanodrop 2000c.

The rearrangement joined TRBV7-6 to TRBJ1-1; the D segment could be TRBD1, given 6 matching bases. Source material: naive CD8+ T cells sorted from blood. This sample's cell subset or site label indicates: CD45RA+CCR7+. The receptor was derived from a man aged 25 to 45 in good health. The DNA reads TGTGCCAGCAGCCCTAGGGGGGCTGAAGCTTTCTTT. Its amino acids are CASSPRGAEAFF.